Each of the 3 T cell receptor beta chains below was sequenced from the same sample in a study of blood T cell repertoires in COVID-19. This table comes from immunoSEQ multiplex PCR, and its TCRdb copy is limited to in-frame clones, with some not included. Of about 140,000 clones listed, approximately 80% are singletons. The sequenced sample was peripheral blood. The origin of the receptors is a man in his fifties with acute or convalescent COVID-19.

The chain joins TRBV9 to TRBJ1-2, with unresolved D. Germline CDR1 and CDR2: SGDLS and YYNGEE. Trimming took off 0 bases at V and 8 bases at J, with 17 bases between the two ends. CDR3 length: 15 amino acids. This chain's CDR3 is CASSVDSLGPEGYTF. The CDR3 DNA sequence: TGTGCCAGCAGCGTAGATTCGTTGGGCCCGGAAGGCTACACCTTC. Looking up the rest from reference TRBV9 and TRBJ1-2 gives the full variable domain: DSGVTQTPKHLITATGQRVTLRCSPRSGDLSVYWYQQSLDQGLQFLIQYYNGEERAKGNILERFSAQQFPDLHSELNLSSLELGDSALYFCASSVDSLGPEGYTFGSGTRLTVV.

The CDR3 here is CASSPQGSYGYTF. The CDR3 bases are TGTGCCAGCAGCCCTCAGGGATCCTATGGCTACACCTTC. V usage is TRBV7-8 and J usage is TRBJ1-2, with D tentatively TRBD1 (5 bases). The V end was cut by 5 bases, the J end by 4 bases, with 11 bases between. Per germline, CDR1 SGHVS and CDR2 FQNEAQ. CDR3 size: 13 residues.

This chain connects TRBV25-1 to TRBJ1-1, with 9 positions matching TRBD1. Looked up from germline, CDR1 is MGHDK and CDR2 is SYGVNS. J gave up 0 bases and V 5 bases, and 7 bases lay outside the gene matches. The CDR3 runs 16 residues. DNA for the CDR3: TGTGCCAGCAGTCCGAGACAGGGGGACGTGAACACTGAAGCTTTCTTT. This gives the protein CASSPRQGDVNTEAFF.